This T cell receptor (beta chain) was identified in a study of blood T cell repertoires in COVID-19. Across the study: T cells, B-cell-depleted T cells, or PBMCs provided the cDNA or gDNA that served as material.

The CDR3 loop spans 16 amino acids. V shed 5 bases, J shed 2 bases, and the junction held 7 bases outside the gene matches. Germline CDR1 SGHTA, CDR2 FQGTGA. Each recovered donor of Cohort 3 presented with two negative PCRs, clearance, or symptom resolution. Assay used: immunoSEQ multiplex PCR; TCRdb lists only in-frame clones, some missing. The repertoire holds some 140,000 clones, with around 86% as singletons. Specimen: PBMCs or T cells enriched from blood (not recorded which). The receptor was isolated from a man younger than 40 who had recovered from COVID-19. The rearrangement uses TRBV7-3 and TRBJ2-5, with 11 positions matching TRBD2. DNA for the CDR3: TGTGCCAGCAGCCCCACGGGACTAGCGGAACAAGAGACCCAGTACTTC. It translates to CASSPTGLAEQETQYF.